The present T cell receptor (beta chain) was sequenced within a study of CD4 T cells in relation to SARS-CoV-2 and coronaviruses. Before the COVID-19 pandemic, during about 2011-2018, CD4+ T cells were taken from unexposed donors. The cells were cultured for less than twelve days before CD4+ T cells were isolated. Using immunoSEQ multiplex PCR, the repertoire was profiled, and TCRdb retains in-frame clones only, with some absent. The sample carries 9,500 to 12,000 clones, roughly 81% recorded once. The V gene lost 0 bases and the J gene lost 1 base, with 9 bases spanning the gap. The germline V gene encodes CDR1 SGDLS and CDR2 YYNGEE. This CDR3 has 15 residues. To note about this clone: Its antigen is currently unknown.

The TCR comes from a human donor in good health. The rearrangement links TRBV9 to TRBJ2-3; unclear D gene. The sequencing input was CD4+ T cells from PBMCs, cultured in vitro. CDR3 sequence: CASSVDPSGTDTQYF. CDR3 DNA: TGTGCCAGCAGCGTAGACCCCTCGGGCACAGATACGCAGTATTTT.